The T cell receptor (beta chain) under discussion was sequenced for a study of blood T cell repertoires in COVID-19. Study-wide context: The United States, Italy and Spain provided the acute and convalescent COVID-19 samples. Nucleic acid was either cDNA or gDNA, and it came from T cells, B-cell-depleted T cells, or PBMCs.

Germline CDR1 SGDLS, CDR2 YYNGEE. This CDR3 is 13 amino acids long. V lost 7 bases, J lost 6 bases, and 5 bases stayed unmatched. In the original processing: Amplification of reference gene primers provided the estimated nucleated cell counts. Libraries were prepared by immunoSEQ multiplex PCR; TCRdb keeps only in-frame clonotypes and omits some of them. V, J and clone size were drawn from that table, and D and trimming were deduced from the DNA. Among under 200,000 clones listed, around 85% were seen once. Sequenced input: peripheral blood. V and J are TRBV9 and TRBJ2-1; 9 nucleotides agree with TRBD1. The receptor comes from a man aged 60 to 69 who had recovered from COVID-19. The CDR3 DNA is TGTGCCAGCTCCGGGACAGGGATCAATGAGCAGTTCTTC. This encodes CASSGTGINEQFF.